This T cell receptor (beta chain) was retrieved from a study of T-cell reconstitution after alpha-beta-depleted transplantation in children. Study findings and constraints: It was newly produced T cells that mostly accounted for T-cell counts and diversity one year after transplant.

Preparation of the TCRbeta library involved a method that used unique molecular identifiers. TCRdb itself ran the PCR reads through MiXCR, one entry per CDR3 protein. Of under 60,000 distinct CDR3 sequences in the sample, roughly 5% were seen once. The CDR3 contains 17 residues. Germline CDR1 and CDR2: SGHDT and YYEEEE. The V gene lost 2 bases and the J gene lost 1 base, with 19 bases spanning the gap. The sample holds many counts of this clonotype. Its antigen is not identified. The origin of this receptor is a female patient between 2 and 10 years old who had a stem cell transplant for aplastic anemia, so the T cells may come from the graft donor. This chain uses TRBV5-6 with TRBJ2-7, with TRBD1 as a possible D gene (6 bases). The sequencing here drew on PBMCs, mostly from graft donor cells, taken 60 days after TCRalphabeta/CD19-depleted stem cell transplant. CDR3 protein: CASSLGGRNPTSYEQYF. For the CDR3, the DNA is TGTGCCAGCAGCTTAGGGGGACGGAACCCAACTTCCTACGAGCAGTACTTC.